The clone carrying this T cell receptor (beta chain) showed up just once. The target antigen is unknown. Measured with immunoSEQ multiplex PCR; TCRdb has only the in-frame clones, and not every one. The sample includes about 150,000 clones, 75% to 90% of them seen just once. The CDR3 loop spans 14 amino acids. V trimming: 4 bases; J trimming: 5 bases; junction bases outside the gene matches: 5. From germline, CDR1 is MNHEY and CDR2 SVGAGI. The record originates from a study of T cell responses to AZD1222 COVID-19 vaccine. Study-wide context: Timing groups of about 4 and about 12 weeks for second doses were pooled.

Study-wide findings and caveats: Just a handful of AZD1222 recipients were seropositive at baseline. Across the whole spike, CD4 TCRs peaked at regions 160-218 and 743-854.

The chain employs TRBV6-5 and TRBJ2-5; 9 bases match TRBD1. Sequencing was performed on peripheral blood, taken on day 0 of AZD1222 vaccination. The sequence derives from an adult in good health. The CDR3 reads CASSSDRGGETQYF. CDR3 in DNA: TGTGCCAGCAGTTCGGACAGGGGTGGCGAGACCCAGTACTTC.